This is a list of T cell receptor beta chains from one sample in a study of graft-versus-host responses after intestinal transplantation. The data were produced by immunoSEQ multiplex PCR, yet TCRdb's version contains in-frame clones alone and is incomplete. The sample holds some 4,400 clones, approximately 70% seen once. This sample comprised ileum tissue, obtained 17 days after transplant. The receptor source for this set is a human patient who received an intestinal transplant, so some T cells may come from the graft donor. Both conserved end residues are trimmed from each CDR3. D genes are given only for firm matches.

D,V,CDR3
-,TRBV4-2,ASSQEGTPTDTQY
-,TRBV2,ASIRDLNTGELF
-,TRBV11-1,ASSFYEGTDTQY
-,TRBV27,ASSPGSDNSPLH
TRBD1,TRBV6-5,ASRTGSNSGYT
-,TRBV10-3,AIFYSGKRMNTEAF
-,TRBV7-9,ASSLEAGTHGYT
-,TRBV6-5,ASSYSTDTGELF
TRBD2,TRBV5-6,ASSLRRSGGASGGF
-,TRBV4-1,ASSRTPGTAGNEQF
TRBD1,TRBV20-1,SAADRAEAF
-,TRBV18,ASSPEFGQPYNEQF
TRBD1,TRBV11-3,ASSVNRGDEQF
-,TRBV6-5,ASSYSPGLEGQF
TRBD1,TRBV19,ASRPRGDSLSMNTEAF
TRBD2,TRBV5-1,ASSLVAGEQETQY
TRBD1,TRBV5-6,ASSGTGALGNTIY
-,TRBV7-2,ASRYRTGAGTTGELF
TRBD2,TRBV5-1,ASSLEGQRGVWDTQY
-,TRBV5-6,ASSSGNYNSPLH
-,TRBV9,ASSVGGGRKNTEAF
TRBD2,TRBV27,ASSFMGRAGGGADTQY
-,TRBV4-3,ASSQDPGQMNTEAF
-,TRBV5-6,ASSLPGQNGYT
TRBD2,TRBV11-3,ASSSERLAGGSNTGELF
TRBD1,TRBV11-1,ASSFGQGSYGYT
-,TRBV19,ASSSGQSIYQPQH